This is a list of T cell receptor beta chains from one sample in a study of T cells after yellow fever vaccination. One entry per CDR3 protein, called by TCRdb with MiXCR from the 5' RACE reads. The repertoire holds a few hundred thousand distinct CDR3 sequences, with about 3.5% as singletons. Sequenced material: PBMCs, taken on the day of the yellow fever booster vaccination. The receptors were sampled from a man younger than 35 who received the YFV17D yellow fever vaccine. Each CDR3 is given with its conserved first and last residue. A D gene is named only where the DNA matches it firmly. The listing skips clone size in some rows; elsewhere it reads once, few, many or a size class.

>many|TRBD1|TRBV27|TRBJ1-1
TGTGCCAGCAGTGAACAGGGGACCACTGAAGCTTTCTTT
CASSEQGTTEAFF
>-|-|TRBV20-1|TRBJ2-1
TGCAGTGCTAGTAGGGGCGGGTTCGCTCAAGGGCAGTTCTTC
CSASRGGFAQGQFF
>-|TRBD1|TRBV4-2|TRBJ1-1
TGTGCCAGCAGCCACGACACAGACAGGGGCGGCACTGAAGCTTTCTTT
CASSHDTDRGGTEAFF
>-|-|TRBV20-1|TRBJ2-5
TGCAGGGGAGGCCGGGAGCGCCAAGAGACCCAGTACTTC
CRGGRERQETQYF
>-|-|TRBV10-3|TRBJ1-5
TGTGCCATCAACCCTGACGGTGGCAATCAGCCCCAGCATTTT
CAINPDGGNQPQHF
>many|-|TRBV12-3/TRBV12-4|TRBJ2-2
TGTGCCAGCAGGCTAGGGGCGGGAGAGCTGTTTTTT
CASRLGAGELFF
>-|-|TRBV5-6|TRBJ2-5
TGTGCCAGCACCGTGACAGCGAAAGAGACCCAGTACTTC
CASTVTAKETQYF
>many|-|TRBV19|TRBJ2-2
TGTGCCAGTAGGCCGGGACAGAACACCGGGGAGCTGTTTTTT
CASRPGQNTGELFF
>-|-|TRBV7-9|TRBJ1-2
TGTGCCAGCAGCTTCAACTCAGGGACCTATGGCTACACCTTC
CASSFNSGTYGYTF
>-|-|TRBV18|TRBJ1-1
TGTGCCAGCTCACCACCTTATCAAAGAAACACTGAAGCTTTCTTT
CASSPPYQRNTEAFF
>-|-|TRBV3-1|TRBJ2-7
TGTGCCAGCAGCCAGCCACGGGGCGAGCAGTACTTC
CASSQPRGEQYF
>many|TRBD1|TRBV7-9|TRBJ2-5
TGTGCCAGCGCGGGACAGGGGAGTCTAAGTGAGACCCAGTACTTC
CASAGQGSLSETQYF
>-|-|TRBV6-2/TRBV6-3|TRBJ1-6
TGTGCCAGCTCCTGGTCCATAAATTCACCCCTCCACTTT
CASSWSINSPLHF
>many|TRBD1|TRBV24-1|TRBJ2-2
TGTGCCACCAGTGGACAGGGTTACACCGGGGAGCTGTTTTTT
CATSGQGYTGELFF
>few|-|TRBV10-3|TRBJ1-5
TGTGCCATCAGTGAGTTTGGGTCACCCCAGCATTTT
CAISEFGSPQHF
>-|TRBD2|TRBV29-1|TRBJ2-1
TGCAGCGTTGAACGACTAGCGGGGGAAATTGGCAATGAGCAGTTCTTC
CSVERLAGEIGNEQFF
>many|-|TRBV7-6|TRBJ2-7
TGTGCCAGCAGCGACGAGGGTGTCGAGCAGTACTTC
CASSDEGVEQYF
>-|-|TRBV9|TRBJ2-5
TGTGCCAGCAGGGAGGGCCAAGAGACCCAGTACTTC
CASREGQETQYF
>many|-|TRBV9|TRBJ2-7
TGTGCCAGCAGCGTAGGGTCTATGGGGGAGCAGTACTTC
CASSVGSMGEQYF
>few|TRBD2|TRBV5-6|TRBJ2-1
TGTGCCAGCAGCTTAGGGGGACTAGCGCCCTATTCCTACAATGAGCAGTTCTTC
CASSLGGLAPYSYNEQFF
>few|TRBD2|TRBV12-3/TRBV12-4|TRBJ2-4
TGTGCCAGCAAGCCGGCGGGGGGAAACATTCAGTACTTC
CASKPAGGNIQYF
>few|TRBD1|TRBV5-6|TRBJ2-7
TGTGCCAGCAGCTTGCCGGGACAGGGTTCCGAGCAGTACTTC
CASSLPGQGSEQYF
>many|-|TRBV2|TRBJ2-2
TGTGCCAGCAATGGGTTGCGGGGAACCGGGGAGCTGTTTTTT
CASNGLRGTGELFF
>few|-|TRBV5-1|TRBJ1-1
TGCGCCAGCAGCTTGGTGGGGCGGTGGGGCACTGAAGCTTTCTTT
CASSLVGRWGTEAFF
>many|-|TRBV5-1|TRBJ2-3
TGCGCCAGCAGCTTGACGCCTAGCAGAGATACGCAGTATTTT
CASSLTPSRDTQYF
>-|-|TRBV10-2|TRBJ1-1
TGCGCCAGCAGTGAGTGGCAGGGGAATGAAGCTTTCTTT
CASSEWQGNEAFF
>few|-|TRBV5-4|TRBJ1-2
TGTGCCAGCAGCTTGGCTAGCAGTCAAGGATATGGCTACACCTTC
CASSLASSQGYGYTF
>few|-|TRBV30|TRBJ2-1
TGTGCCTGGAGTATTGTGACAGGAAATCTCTATGAGCAGTTCTTC
CAWSIVTGNLYEQFF
>many|TRBD2|TRBV7-2|TRBJ2-3
TGTGCCAGCAGCTCCCCGAGGGGCGGGAGGGCAGATACGCAGTATTTT
CASSSPRGGRADTQYF